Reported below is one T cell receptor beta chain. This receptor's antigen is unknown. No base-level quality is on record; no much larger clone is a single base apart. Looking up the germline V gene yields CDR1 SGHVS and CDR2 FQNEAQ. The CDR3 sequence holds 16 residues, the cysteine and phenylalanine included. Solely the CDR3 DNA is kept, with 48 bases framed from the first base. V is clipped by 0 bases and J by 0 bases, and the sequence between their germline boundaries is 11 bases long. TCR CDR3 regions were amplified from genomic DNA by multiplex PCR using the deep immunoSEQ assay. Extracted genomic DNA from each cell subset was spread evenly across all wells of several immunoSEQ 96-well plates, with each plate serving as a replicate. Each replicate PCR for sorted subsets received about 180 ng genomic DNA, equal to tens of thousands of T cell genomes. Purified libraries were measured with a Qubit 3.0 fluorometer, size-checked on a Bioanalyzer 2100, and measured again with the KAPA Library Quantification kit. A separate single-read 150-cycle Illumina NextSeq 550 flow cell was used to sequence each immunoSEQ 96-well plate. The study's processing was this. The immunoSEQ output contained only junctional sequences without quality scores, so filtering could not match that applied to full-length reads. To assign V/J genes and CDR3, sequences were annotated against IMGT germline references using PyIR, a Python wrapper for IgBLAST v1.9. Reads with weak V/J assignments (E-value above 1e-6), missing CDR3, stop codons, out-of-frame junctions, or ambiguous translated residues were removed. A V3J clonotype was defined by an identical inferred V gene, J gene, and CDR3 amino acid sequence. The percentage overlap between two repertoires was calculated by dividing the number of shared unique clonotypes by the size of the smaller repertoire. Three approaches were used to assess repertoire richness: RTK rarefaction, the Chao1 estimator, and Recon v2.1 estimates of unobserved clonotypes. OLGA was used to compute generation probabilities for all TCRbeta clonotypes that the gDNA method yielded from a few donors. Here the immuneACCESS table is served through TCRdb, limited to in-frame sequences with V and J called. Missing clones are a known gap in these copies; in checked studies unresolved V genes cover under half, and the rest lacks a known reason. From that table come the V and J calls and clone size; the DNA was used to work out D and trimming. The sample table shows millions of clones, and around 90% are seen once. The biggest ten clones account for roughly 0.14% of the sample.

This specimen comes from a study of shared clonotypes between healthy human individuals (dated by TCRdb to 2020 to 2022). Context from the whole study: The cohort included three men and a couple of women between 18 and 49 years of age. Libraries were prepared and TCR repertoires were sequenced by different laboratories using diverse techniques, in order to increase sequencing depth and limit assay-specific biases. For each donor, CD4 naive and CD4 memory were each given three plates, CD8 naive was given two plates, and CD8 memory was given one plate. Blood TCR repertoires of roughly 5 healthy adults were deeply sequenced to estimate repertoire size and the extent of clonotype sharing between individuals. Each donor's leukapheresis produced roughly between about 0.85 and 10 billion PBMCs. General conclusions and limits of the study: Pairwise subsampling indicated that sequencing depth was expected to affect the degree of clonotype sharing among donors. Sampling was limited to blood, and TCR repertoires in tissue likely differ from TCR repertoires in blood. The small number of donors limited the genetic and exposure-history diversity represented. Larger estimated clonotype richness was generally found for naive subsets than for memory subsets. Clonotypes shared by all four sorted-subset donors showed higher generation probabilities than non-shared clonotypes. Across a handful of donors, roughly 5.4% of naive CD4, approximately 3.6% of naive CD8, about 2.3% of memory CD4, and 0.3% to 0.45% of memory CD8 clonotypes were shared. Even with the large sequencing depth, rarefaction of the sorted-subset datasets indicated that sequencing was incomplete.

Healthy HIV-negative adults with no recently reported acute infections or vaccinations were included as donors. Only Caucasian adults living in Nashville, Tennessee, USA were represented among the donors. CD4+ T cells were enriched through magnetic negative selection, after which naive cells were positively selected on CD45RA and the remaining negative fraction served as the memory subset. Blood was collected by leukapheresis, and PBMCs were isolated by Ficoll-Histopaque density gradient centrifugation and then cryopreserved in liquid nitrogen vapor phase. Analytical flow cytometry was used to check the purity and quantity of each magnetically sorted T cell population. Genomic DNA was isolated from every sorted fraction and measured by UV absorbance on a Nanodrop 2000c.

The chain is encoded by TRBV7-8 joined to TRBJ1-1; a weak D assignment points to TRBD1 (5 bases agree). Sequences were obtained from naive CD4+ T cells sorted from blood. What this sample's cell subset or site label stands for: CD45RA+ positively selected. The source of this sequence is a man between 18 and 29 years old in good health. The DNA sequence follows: TGTGCCAGCAGCTTAGCGTGGGGGATAATGAACACTGAAGCTTTCTTT. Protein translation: CASSLAWGIMNTEAFF.